Listed below are T cell receptor beta chains from one sample, sequenced in a study of blood T cell repertoires in COVID-19. The repertoire was sequenced with immunoSEQ multiplex PCR; TCRdb's copy has only in-frame clones and lacks some. The sample carries tens of thousands of clones, 80% to 90% recorded once. The source material was peripheral blood. These receptor sequences come from a man aged 50 to 59 with active COVID-19. Each CDR3 is given with its conserved first and last residue. The D gene is left open where the match is weak. Clone size is shown for a subset of rows, as once, few, many or a class of expanded clone.

V gene: TRBV5-5
clone size: -
J gene: TRBJ2-1
D gene: TRBD1
CDR3 protein: CASSGRLRYGTGVNEQFF
CDR3 DNA: TGTGCCAGCAGCGGGAGACTTAGGTATGGGACAGGGGTAAATGAGCAGTTCTTC

V gene: TRBV6-1
clone size: -
J gene: TRBJ1-5
D gene: -
CDR3 protein: CASSESVLSNQPQHF
CDR3 DNA: TGTGCCAGCAGTGAAAGCGTCCTTAGCAATCAGCCCCAGCATTTT

V gene: TRBV24-1
clone size: -
J gene: TRBJ2-1
D gene: TRBD2
CDR3 protein: CATWAAGGDENNEQFF
CDR3 DNA: TGTGCCACCTGGGCGGCGGGGGGGGACGAGAACAATGAGCAGTTCTTC

V gene: TRBV7-9
clone size: -
J gene: TRBJ2-3
D gene: -
CDR3 protein: CASSLRPVNRLTDTQYF
CDR3 DNA: TGTGCCAGCAGCTTGAGACCCGTGAACAGGCTTACAGATACGCAGTATTTT

V gene: TRBV5-1
clone size: once
J gene: TRBJ2-7
D gene: -
CDR3 protein: CASSAGRNSYEQYF
CDR3 DNA: TGCGCCAGCAGCGCGGGACGGAACTCCTACGAGCAGTACTTC

V gene: TRBV18
clone size: -
J gene: TRBJ1-1
D gene: -
CDR3 protein: CASSFNREYTEAFF
CDR3 DNA: TGTGCCAGCTCATTCAACAGGGAGTACACTGAAGCTTTCTTT

V gene: TRBV5-1
clone size: -
J gene: TRBJ1-1
D gene: -
CDR3 protein: CASSRTVNTEAFF
CDR3 DNA: TGCGCCAGCTCTCGGACAGTCAACACTGAAGCTTTCTTT

V gene: TRBV28
clone size: -
J gene: TRBJ1-2
D gene: TRBD1
CDR3 protein: CASSQGAHNYGYTF
CDR3 DNA: TGTGCCAGCAGCCAGGGGGCCCATAACTATGGCTACACCTTC

V gene: TRBV25-1
clone size: -
J gene: TRBJ2-3
D gene: -
CDR3 protein: CASSEAVAETDTQYF
CDR3 DNA: TGTGCCAGCAGTGAAGCGGTAGCGGAGACAGATACGCAGTATTTT

V gene: TRBV7-2
clone size: -
J gene: TRBJ1-2
D gene: -
CDR3 protein: CASSLAQGGGYTF
CDR3 DNA: TGTGCCAGCAGCTTAGCACAGGGTGGAGGCTACACCTTC

V gene: TRBV7-8
clone size: -
J gene: TRBJ2-7
D gene: TRBD2
CDR3 protein: CASSRPGLAGALAYEQYF
CDR3 DNA: TGTGCCAGCAGCCGACCGGGACTAGCGGGGGCCCTGGCCTACGAGCAGTACTTC

V gene: TRBV4-1
clone size: -
J gene: TRBJ2-1
D gene: -
CDR3 protein: CASSQGVGAASYNEQFF
CDR3 DNA: TGCGCCAGCAGCCAAGGGGTAGGGGCGGCGTCCTACAATGAGCAGTTCTTC

V gene: TRBV27
clone size: -
J gene: TRBJ1-3
D gene: -
CDR3 protein: CASSLRLDSGNTIYF
CDR3 DNA: TGTGCCAGCAGTTTACGGCTAGACTCTGGAAACACCATATATTTT

V gene: TRBV7-9
clone size: -
J gene: TRBJ2-2
D gene: -
CDR3 protein: CASSRRENRVTGELFF
CDR3 DNA: TGTGCCAGCAGCCGTAGGGAAAACAGGGTTACCGGGGAGCTGTTTTTT

V gene: TRBV6-2/TRBV6-3
clone size: -
J gene: TRBJ2-1
D gene: TRBD2
CDR3 protein: CASSYDGSGGEQFF
CDR3 DNA: TGTGCCAGCAGTTATGACGGGAGCGGGGGTGAGCAGTTCTTC

V gene: TRBV14
clone size: -
J gene: TRBJ1-5
D gene: -
CDR3 protein: CASSQGGPGEGQPQHF
CDR3 DNA: TGTGCCAGCAGCCAAGGCGGGCCAGGGGAAGGTCAGCCCCAGCATTTT

V gene: TRBV9
clone size: -
J gene: TRBJ2-7
D gene: -
CDR3 protein: CASSVRGGSYEQYF
CDR3 DNA: TGTGCCAGCAGCGTCCGAGGGGGTTCCTACGAGCAGTACTTC

V gene: TRBV7-6
clone size: -
J gene: TRBJ2-1
D gene: -
CDR3 protein: CASSLERIAAEIVNEQFF
CDR3 DNA: TGTGCCAGCAGCTTAGAAAGGATCGCGGCGGAAATAGTGAATGAGCAGTTCTTC

V gene: TRBV4-1
clone size: -
J gene: TRBJ1-4
D gene: TRBD1
CDR3 protein: CASSQDPRDRSLNEKLFF
CDR3 DNA: TGCGCCAGCAGCCAAGATCCCCGGGACAGGTCTTTAAATGAAAAACTGTTTTTT

V gene: TRBV4-3
clone size: -
J gene: TRBJ2-5
D gene: TRBD2
CDR3 protein: CASSPSGRAEETQYF
CDR3 DNA: TGCGCCAGCAGCCCGAGCGGGAGGGCCGAAGAGACCCAGTACTTC

V gene: TRBV5-5
clone size: -
J gene: TRBJ2-5
D gene: TRBD1
CDR3 protein: CASSADRGIETQYF
CDR3 DNA: TGTGCCAGCAGCGCCGACAGGGGGATAGAGACCCAGTACTTC

V gene: TRBV6-5
clone size: -
J gene: TRBJ2-1
D gene: TRBD1
CDR3 protein: CASGQGARNEQFF
CDR3 DNA: TGTGCCAGCGGGCAGGGGGCGCGCAATGAGCAGTTCTTC